One and the same sample provided the 12 T cell receptor beta chains below, sequenced in a study of T cells after yellow fever vaccination (dated by TCRdb to the late 2010s). Library method: 5' RACE. For sequencing, an Illumina HiSeq 2500 was employed. TCRdb itself trimmed the public reads at Q25 with fastp, ran MiXCR and retained productive beta chains. For every CDR3 protein sequence, its rows merge into one entry that carries the most common genes and DNA. The sample table lists around 230,000 distinct CDR3 sequences, roughly 6.8% of them with a count of one. The ten largest clones take up approximately 0.99% of the sample. The treatment or condition label here, explained by the study, means: live attenuated yellow fever vaccine strain. The sequences come from CD4+ T cells sorted from PBMCs, collected on the day of the yellow fever booster vaccination. The receptors were gathered from a man aged 30 to 45 who received the YFV17D yellow fever vaccine.

This clonotype was counted ten times or more. J is TRBJ1-2 and V is TRBV15, with 8 positions matching TRBD1. CDR3 length: 15 residues. V lost 0 bases to trimming and J lost 4 bases; unmatched junction nucleotides: 4. The germline gives CDR1 LNHNV, CDR2 YYDKDF (reference sequence). CDR3 in amino acids: CATSREGTGPYGYTF. In nucleotides, the CDR3 is TGTGCCACCAGCAGAGAAGGGACAGGACCCTATGGCTACACCTTC. Variable domain in full (rest from reference TRBV15 and TRBJ1-2): DAMVIQNPRYQVTQFGKPVTLSCSQTLNHNVMYWYQQKSSQAPKLLFHYYDKDFNNEADTPDNFQSRRPNTSFCFLDIRSPGLGDTAMYLCATSREGTGPYGYTFGSGTRLTVV.

J is TRBJ2-2 and V is TRBV5-5; 7 bases agree with TRBD1. Per the germline V gene, CDR1 is SGHKS and CDR2 is YYEKEE (reference sequence). V dropped 4 bases and J dropped 4; count of bases not matched to a gene: 4. This CDR3 is 14 amino acids long. DNA of the CDR3: TGTGCCAGCAGCCAACAGGGGATCACCGGGGAGCTGTTTTTT. Translated: CASSQQGITGELFF. The whole variable domain, filled in from reference TRBV5-5 and TRBJ2-2, reads DAGVTQSPTHLIKTRGQQVTLRCSPISGHKSVSWYQQVLGQGPQFIFQYYEKEERGRGNFPDRFSARQFPNYSSELNVNALLLGDSALYLCASSQQGITGELFFGEGSRLTVL.

This clonotype was seen many times. V gene TRBV28 combines with J gene TRBJ2-7, with D perhaps being TRBD1 or TRBD2 (6 bases each). The germline V gene encodes CDR1 MDHEN and CDR2 SYDVKM. V lost 6 bases and J 2 bases, leaving 11 bases between the germline ends. The CDR3 is 13 amino acids. In nucleotides, the CDR3 is TGTGCCAGCAGGGGGGGCTTGGCCTACGAGCAGTACTTC. This gives the protein CASRGGLAYEQYF.

This clonotype has a handful of counts. The chain joins TRBV27 to TRBJ2-7, with 8 bases identical to TRBD2. CDR3 length: 15 residues. The germline V gene has CDR1 MNHEY and CDR2 SMNVEV (reference sequence). The trim removed 3 bases at V and 5 bases at J, leaving 9 bases unmatched. The CDR3, as DNA: TGTGCCAGCAGTTTCGAAACTAGCGGACGGAACGAGCAGTACTTC. Protein product: CASSFETSGRNEQYF.

This clonotype was observed many times. The chain links TRBV5-1 to TRBJ1-2; possibly TRBD1 for D (5 bases). With 0 bases removed from V and 2 bases from J, the gap between germline ends came to 8 bases. CDR1 is SGHRS, CDR2 YFSETQ, per germline. CDR3 length equals 14 residues. The CDR3: CASSLDGGNYGYTF. The DNA of the CDR3 is TGCGCCAGCAGCTTGGACGGGGGGAACTATGGCTACACCTTC.

This clonotype was seen a handful of times. The chain uses TRBV7-9 and TRBJ2-7, with TRBD1 matching over 7 bases. V shed 3 bases and J 2 bases; nucleotides not matched to a gene: 10. The length of the CDR3 is 16 residues. The germline CDR1 and CDR2 sequences are SEHNR and FQNEAQ (reference sequence). The CDR3 is CASSFFRDRFTYEQYF. The CDR3 DNA reads TGTGCCAGCAGCTTTTTTCGGGACAGATTTACCTACGAGCAGTACTTC. The entire variable domain, with the rest obtained from reference TRBV7-9 and TRBJ2-7, is as follows: DTGVSQNPRHKITKRGQNVTFRCDPISEHNRLYWYRQTLGQGPEFLTYFQNEAQLEKSRLLSDRFSAERPKGSFSTLEIQRTEQGDSAMYLCASSFFRDRFTYEQYFGPGTRLTVT.

The CDR3 region is CASSLRASGRGLYNEQFF. The DNA for the CDR3 is TGTGCCAGCAGTTTACGGGCTAGCGGCCGGGGTCTATACAATGAGCAGTTCTTC. This chain uses TRBV2 with TRBJ2-1; TRBD2 matches 7 bases. The ends lost 5 bases at V and 4 bases at J; junction bases unmatched: 17. In germline, CDR1 is SNHLY, CDR2 FYNNEI. CDR3 length: 18 amino acids.

This clonotype was seen many times. The chain combines TRBV3-1 with TRBJ2-1; D not certain. Looked up from germline, CDR1 is LGHDT and CDR2 is YNNKEL (reference sequence). This CDR3 is built from 12 residues. V lost 4 bases and J lost 8, with 9 bases in between. CDR3 coding DNA: TGTGCCAGCAGCCCCTTTCGGGATGAGCAGTTCTTC. This translates into CASSPFRDEQFF.

In this sample, this clonotype turned up many times. This chain joins TRBV20-1 and TRBJ1-2; perhaps TRBD1 as D (5 bases). V was shortened by 6 bases and J by 7 bases, with 21 bases between the two germline ends. In germline, CDR1 is DFQATT, CDR2 SNEGSKA (reference sequence). The CDR3 totals 14 residues. In DNA form, the CDR3 reads TGCAGTGCCGTAGATACCGGGACGGCGTTTGGCTACACCTTC. Translated, it gives CSAVDTGTAFGYTF.

The chain joins TRBV5-1 to TRBJ1-1, with a possible D match to TRBD1 (6 bases). V lost 5 bases and J lost 1, with 12 bases in between. This CDR3 is 14 amino acids long. Germline V CDR1 and CDR2: SGHRS, YFSETQ. CDR3 residues: CASREDRTNTEAFF. The CDR3 DNA reads as TGCGCCAGCAGGGAGGACAGAACGAACACTGAAGCTTTCTTT.

The gene calls are TRBV11-2 and TRBJ2-3; D is undetermined. Per germline, CDR1 SGHAT and CDR2 FQNNGV. The V end was cut by 2 bases, the J end by 3 bases, with 9 bases between. The CDR3 contains 14 residues. CDR3 DNA: TGTGCCAGCAGCTTAAAGGCCGGGACAGATACGCAGTATTTT. Amino acids: CASSLKAGTDTQYF.

This clonotype turned up a few times. V gene TRBV7-8 combines with J gene TRBJ1-1; D gene ambiguous. Germline loops: CDR1 SGHVS, CDR2 FQNEAQ. V lost 1 base, J lost 3 bases, and 9 bases lay in between. The CDR3 runs to 14 residues. This CDR3 is CASSLERRDTEAFF. The CDR3, as DNA: TGTGCCAGCAGCTTAGAACGCAGAGACACTGAAGCTTTCTTT.